What follows are 16 T cell receptor beta chains derived from one specimen sequenced in a study of blood T cell repertoires in COVID-19. TCRdb's copy holds only in-frame clones and misses some; the assay was immunoSEQ multiplex PCR. This table holds some 300,000 clones, just under 90% found once. The sequenced sample consisted of PBMCs or T cells enriched from blood (not recorded which). These receptors all come from a woman aged 45-65 years who had been exposed to COVID-19.

The rearrangement joins TRBV30 to TRBJ2-5, with D perhaps matching TRBD2 (5 bases). The CDR3 has 13 residues. Germline V gene data show CDR1 as GTSNPN and CDR2 as SVGIG (reference sequence). The V gene lost 4 bases and the J gene lost 4 bases, with 13 bases spanning the gap. CDR3 in amino acids: CAWNREERETQYF. CDR3 sequence (DNA): TGTGCCTGGAACCGGGAAGAAAGAGAGACCCAGTACTTC. Looking up the rest from reference TRBV30 and TRBJ2-5 gives the full variable domain: SQTIHQWPATLVQPVGSPLSLECTVEGTSNPNLYWYRQAAGRGLQLLFYSVGIGQISSEVPQNLSASRPQDRQFILSSKKLLLSDSGFYLCAWNREERETQYFGPGTRLLVL.

V usage is TRBV10-3 and J usage is TRBJ2-1, with a tentative D call TRBD1 (5 bases). With 3 bases removed from V and 6 bases from J, the gap between germline ends came to 6 bases. The CDR3 contains 12 residues. Germline V gene data show CDR1 as ENHRY and CDR2 as SYGVKD. This chain's CDR3 is CAISDRVNEQFF. The CDR3 coding sequence is TGTGCCATCAGTGACAGGGTCAATGAGCAGTTCTTC.

The CDR3 bases are TGTGCCAGCAGCTTGGGCAGGGGGAACCATGAGCAGTTCTTC. This gives the protein CASSLGRGNHEQFF. V and J are TRBV5-4 and TRBJ2-1; 7 bases are shared with TRBD1. V was clipped by 0 bases and J by 8 bases; unmatched bases: 5. This CDR3 is 14 amino acids long. The germline V gene encodes CDR1 SGHNT and CDR2 YYREEE (reference sequence).

The genes are TRBV19 and TRBJ2-2, with TRBD1 as a possible D gene (6 bases). The CDR3 loop spans 14 amino acids. V lost 0 bases, J lost 9 bases, and 11 bases lay in between. The germline CDR1 and CDR2 sequences are LNHDA and SQIVND (reference sequence). CDR3 sequence (DNA): TGTGCCAGTAGTATAGATGGGGGCCACAGGGAGCTGTTTTTT. Its translation is CASSIDGGHRELFF.

V is TRBV18 and J is TRBJ2-1; tentatively, D is TRBD2 (5 bases). The CDR3 length is 14 residues. Germline values: CDR1 KGHSH, CDR2 LQKENI. V gave up 1 base and J gave up 9 bases, with 13 bases separating them. Here the CDR3 reads CASSPRPSTGEQFF. The CDR3 coding sequence is TGTGCCAGCTCACCACGTCCTAGCACCGGTGAGCAGTTCTTC.

The chain combines TRBV28 with TRBJ2-7; 11 bases agree with TRBD1. From germline, CDR1 is MDHEN and CDR2 SYDVKM. This CDR3 region has 15 residues. V was pared by 5 bases and J by 6 bases, with 9 bases of the junction left unmatched. The CDR3 region has the DNA TGTGCCAGCAGTCCTTCGGGACAGGGGGTCGGCGAGCAGTACTTC. Residues: CASSPSGQGVGEQYF.

The CDR3 coding sequence is TGTGCCAGCAGCCGCGGGACAACTAATGAAAAACTGTTTTTT. Protein: CASSRGTTNEKLFF. The V gene is TRBV7-2, the J gene TRBJ1-4; D unresolved. Germline CDR1 and CDR2: SGHTA and FQGNSA. V was trimmed by 5 bases and J by 0 bases, leaving 7 bases between them. This CDR3 has 14 amino acids.

In this sample, this clone turned up once. The chain recombines TRBV11-2 with TRBJ2-7; 9 bases are a match to TRBD2. V trimming: 7 bases; J trimming: 6 bases; junction bases outside the gene matches: 4. CDR1 and CDR2 (germline): SGHAT, FQNNGV. This CDR3 has 12 amino acids. The CDR3 nucleotides read TGTGCCAGCATGGGACTAGCAACCGAGCAGTACTTC. Its protein is CASMGLATEQYF.

The gene calls are TRBV3-1 (or the pseudogene TRBV3-2) and TRBJ2-2, with D perhaps matching TRBD2 (6 bases). This CDR3 has 14 residues. Germline values: CDR1 LGHDT, CDR2 YNNKEL (reference sequence). V dropped 3 bases and J dropped 4 bases, with 9 bases sitting between them. Written as DNA, the CDR3 is TGTGCCAGCAGCCAGGGGACTCCCACCGGGGAGCTGTTTTTT. Protein sequence: CASSQGTPTGELFF.

The chain links TRBV30 to TRBJ2-3, with 9 bases identical to TRBD2. CDR1 and CDR2 (germline): GTSNPN, SVGIG (reference sequence). V was pared by 7 bases and J by 4 bases, with 12 bases of the junction left unmatched. The CDR3 is 15 residues long. CDR3 region: CASKPGLASSDTQYF. Here the CDR3 DNA reads TGTGCCTCAAAACCGGGACTAGCTTCTTCAGATACGCAGTATTTT.

J is TRBJ1-2 and V is TRBV11-2; D is undetermined. CDR3 size: 15 residues. Germline V gene data show CDR1 as SGHAT and CDR2 as FQNNGV. Deletions cut 5 bases from V and 0 bases from J, with 13 bases between. CDR3 nucleotides: TGTGCCAGCAGCCAGAGACTCGAGTCTAACTATGGCTACACCTTC. This encodes CASSQRLESNYGYTF.

This rearrangement joins TRBV9 to TRBJ2-7; D unclear. Trimming removed 4 bases at V and 0 bases at J, with 11 bases between. CDR3 length: 14 amino acids. CDR1 is SGDLS and CDR2 is YYNGEE in the germline V gene. The CDR3 is CASSPDIFSYEQYF. The CDR3 coding sequence is TGTGCCAGCAGCCCAGACATATTCTCCTACGAGCAGTACTTC.

As concerns this clone: One end of the junction varies from germline; a read error may be responsible. J is TRBJ2-3 and V is TRBV7-2, with TRBD2 matching over 8 bases. Germline V CDR1 and CDR2: SGHTA, FQGNSA. The CDR3 runs to 14 residues. CDR3 region: CASSFVNPGGSVDF. CDR3 nucleotide sequence: TGTGCCAGCAGCTTCGTAAACCCGGGAGGGTCCGTGGATTTT. Full variable domain (outside the CDR3, taken from reference TRBV7-2 and TRBJ2-3): GAGVSQSPSNKVTEKGKDVELRCDPISGHTALYWYRQSLGQGLEFLIYFQGNSAPDKSGLPSDRFSAERTGGSVSTLTIQRTQQEDSAVYLCASSFVNPGGSVDFGPGTRLTVL.

This clone was seen only once. The rearrangement links TRBV24-1 to TRBJ1-1; D is ambiguous. This CDR3 has 15 residues. V lost 9 bases and J 1 base, leaving 17 bases between the germline ends. Germline CDR1 and CDR2: KGHDR and SFDVKD. This chain's CDR3 is CATLETDLGNTEAFF. The CDR3 DNA sequence: TGTGCCACCCTAGAGACGGATCTTGGGAACACTGAAGCTTTCTTT.

This rearrangement joins TRBV28 to TRBJ1-2; D is perhaps TRBD1 (5 bases). This CDR3 comprises 13 residues. V was pared by 2 bases and J by 7 bases, with 11 bases between. Germline values: CDR1 MDHEN, CDR2 SYDVKM. In DNA form, the CDR3 reads TGTGCCAGCAGTTTAGGTCAGGGTGGTGGCTACACCTTC. Protein product: CASSLGQGGGYTF.

The V gene is TRBV6-4, the J gene TRBJ2-1; TRBD1 agrees at 9 bases. Germline CDR1 reads MRHNA; CDR2 reads SNTAGT. After removal of 6 bases from V and 5 bases from J, the junction contained 5 bases not matched to a gene. The CDR3 spans 14 residues. DNA for the CDR3: TGTGCCAGCAGCGCGGGGACAGGGAACAATGAGCAGTTCTTC. Translated: CASSAGTGNNEQFF.